These 31 T cell receptor beta chains share one sample of origin, sequenced in a study of T cell responses to AZD1222 COVID-19 vaccine. Method: immunoSEQ multiplex PCR; TCRdb's copy keeps in-frame clones and lacks some. Here the sample spans approximately 150,000 clones, around 92% being singletons. The sequenced sample was peripheral blood, obtained on day 0 of AZD1222 vaccination. The receptors were gathered from an adult in good health.

The V call is TRBV19, the J call TRBJ1-2; D possibly corresponds to TRBD1 (6 bases). CDR1 and CDR2 (germline): LNHDA, SQIVND (reference sequence). V lost 3 bases and J lost 7, with 15 bases in between. The CDR3 is 14 amino acids. The CDR3 DNA reads TGTGCCAGTAGTATCCCCGGGACAAGCAGTGGCTACACCTTC. This translates into CASSIPGTSSGYTF.

The CDR3 DNA sequence: TGTGCCAGCACAATTCTGGGCAGAATCTTTGACTATGGCTACACCTTC. Translating it yields CASTILGRIFDYGYTF. The chain combines TRBV19 with TRBJ1-2, with no clear D. Trimming left V 9 bases short and J 3 bases short, with 23 bases between. Germline CDR1 and CDR2: LNHDA and SQIVND (reference sequence). CDR3 length: 16 amino acids.

This sequence joins TRBV10-3 and TRBJ2-5; the match to TRBD1 covers 8 bases. Germline V gives CDR1 ENHRY, CDR2 SYGVKD. Trimming at V came to 6 bases and at J to 4 bases, leaving 10 bases not matched to a gene. CDR3 length: 15 residues. The CDR3 sequence: CAISLRDRNPETQYF. CDR3 bases: TGTGCCATCAGCCTCCGGGACAGGAACCCAGAGACCCAGTACTTC.

The V and J genes are TRBV7-8 and TRBJ2-5, with D possibly being TRBD1 (6 bases). CDR3 length: 15 amino acids. V was pared by 2 bases and J by 4 bases, with 14 bases between. CDR1 is SGHVS and CDR2 is FQNEAQ in the germline V gene. The DNA for the CDR3 is TGTGCCAGCAGCTTACAGGGGAGTCGGGTAGAGACCCAGTACTTC. It specifies CASSLQGSRVETQYF.

This rearrangement joins TRBV7-2 to TRBJ1-1; D not certain. Trimming shortened V by 3 bases and J by 4 bases, and 12 bases separated the two germline ends. Germline assignment: CDR1 SGHTA and CDR2 FQGNSA. CDR3 length: 14 amino acids. CDR3 sequence reads: CASSFAVGATEAFF. In nucleotides, the CDR3 is TGTGCCAGCAGCTTTGCAGTAGGAGCCACTGAAGCTTTCTTT.

In its sample, this clone was seen a few times. The chain links TRBV10-3 to TRBJ1-6; 7 nucleotides line up with TRBD1. The germline V gene encodes CDR1 ENHRY and CDR2 SYGVKD. CDR3 length: 16 amino acids. V shed 1 base, J shed 12 bases, and the junction held 12 bases outside the gene matches. The CDR3 DNA reads as TGTGCCATCAGTGAGTGGGGGACAGTGCAGGGGGGACCCCTCCACTTT. Its protein is CAISEWGTVQGGPLHF.

The table lists this clone with a count of one. The chain joins TRBV4-1 to TRBJ1-5; TRBD1 might be the D (6 bases). Trimming cost V 3 bases and J 6 bases, with 18 bases left between them. CDR1 is MGHRA, CDR2 YSYEKL, per germline. The length of the CDR3 is 16 residues. The CDR3 nucleotides are TGCGCCAGCAGCCAGCGAACAGGGCGGGAGAGTCAGCCCCAGCATTTT. It specifies CASSQRTGRESQPQHF.

This clone was seen just once. The rearrangement joins TRBV27 to TRBJ1-5, with 8 bases aligning to TRBD1. Germline lookup yields CDR1 MNHEY and CDR2 SMNVEV (reference sequence). The CDR3 runs 16 residues. V was clipped by 6 bases and J by 6 bases; unmatched bases: 13. The CDR3 DNA reads TGTGCCAGCAGACGCTCTGGACAGGGACGGCGTCAGCCCCAGCATTTT. Translating it yields CASRRSGQGRRQPQHF.

V usage is TRBV7-9 and J usage is TRBJ1-5, with TRBD1 matching 10 bases. Losses at the gene ends were 5 bases for V and 0 bases for J; bases not matched to a gene: 1. This CDR3 is 15 amino acids long. The germline gives CDR1 SEHNR, CDR2 FQNEAQ (reference sequence). The CDR3, as DNA: TGTGCCAGCAGCAGGGACAGGGGTAGCAATCAGCCCCAGCATTTT. This sequence encodes CASSRDRGSNQPQHF. Variable domain in full (rest from reference TRBV7-9 and TRBJ1-5): DTGVSQNPRHKITKRGQNVTFRCDPISEHNRLYWYRQTLGQGPEFLTYFQNEAQLEKSRLLSDRFSAERPKGSFSTLEIQRTEQGDSAMYLCASSRDRGSNQPQHFGDGTRLSIL.

This chain uses TRBV5-4 with TRBJ2-3; unclear D gene. Germline-derived CDR1 and CDR2 are SGHNT and YYREEE (reference sequence). Trimming removed 1 base from V and 6 bases from J, with 9 bases in between. The CDR3 is made up of 13 amino acids. The CDR3 loop is CASSLSLSDTQYF. In nucleotides, the CDR3 is TGTGCCAGCAGCTTGAGTCTATCTGATACGCAGTATTTT.

The CDR3 DNA follows: TGTGCCAGCAGCCACCTACAGGGGGAAGCTTTCTTT. As protein: CASSHLQGEAFF. This chain uses TRBV3-1 (or the pseudogene TRBV3-2) with TRBJ1-1; 7 bases map to TRBD1. The CDR3 loop spans 12 amino acids. The J segment lost 8 bases and the V segment lost 3 bases, leaving 3 bases of the junction unmatched. CDR1 LGHDT and CDR2 YNNKEL come from the germline V gene (reference sequence).

This clone turned up a few times. The V and J genes are TRBV4-2 and TRBJ1-1; possible D gene TRBD1, 6 bases. CDR3 length: 18 residues. The ends were cut back, 0 bases at V and 4 bases at J, with 21 bases in the middle. CDR1 and CDR2 from the germline V gene are LGHNA and YNFKEQ. The CDR3 sequence: CASSQDTGITGSRTEAFF. CDR3 bases: TGTGCCAGCAGCCAAGATACGGGGATCACAGGGTCGCGCACTGAAGCTTTCTTT.

This clone was picked up one time. This chain joins TRBV18 and TRBJ1-5; TRBD1 matches 7 bases. In germline, CDR1 is KGHSH, CDR2 LQKENI. The CDR3 runs 13 residues. Trimming at V came to 6 bases and at J to 9 bases, leaving 8 bases not matched to a gene. CDR3 sequence (DNA): TGTGCCAGCTCGCCCTCGACAGGGCTGCCCCAGCATTTT. This codes for CASSPSTGLPQHF. The variable domain in full, completed from reference TRBV18 and TRBJ1-5, reads NAGVMQNPRHLVRRRGQEARLRCSPMKGHSHVYWYRQLPEEGLKFMVYLQKENIIDESGMPKERFSAEFPKEGPSILRIQQVVRGDSAAYFCASSPSTGLPQHFGDGTRLSIL.

The V call is TRBV2, the J call TRBJ2-5, with 11 nucleotides matching TRBD2. Germline V gene sequence: CDR1 SNHLY, CDR2 FYNNEI. CDR3 length: 14 residues. Unmatched junction bases numbered 6, after V lost 7 bases and J lost 5 bases. In DNA, the CDR3 is TGTGCCAGCAAGGGACTAGCGGTCCAGGAGACCCAGTACTTC. Translated, it gives CASKGLAVQETQYF.

The chain couples TRBV11-2 to TRBJ2-3, with TRBD2 matching over 7 bases. CDR1 is SGHAT and CDR2 is FQNNGV in the germline V gene. CDR3 length: 17 amino acids. J lost 0 bases, V lost 1 base, and 7 bases had no gene match. CDR3 loop: CASSLAGGASSTDTQYF. DNA of the CDR3: TGTGCCAGCAGCTTAGCGGGGGGAGCCTCTAGCACAGATACGCAGTATTTT.

The chain employs TRBV6-5 and TRBJ1-2; TRBD1 matches 12 bases. Germline lookup yields CDR1 MNHEY and CDR2 SVGAGI. The ends lost 7 bases at V and 5 bases at J; junction bases unmatched: 5. The CDR3 spans 14 residues. The CDR3 DNA is TGTGCCAGCACCAGGGACAGGGGGCGGTATGGCTACACCTTC. Its translation is CASTRDRGRYGYTF.

This clone came up once. The rearrangement joins TRBV5-4 to TRBJ1-1, with D uncertain. Trimming shortened V by 5 bases and J by 3 bases, and 11 bases separated the two germline ends. The CDR3 contains 13 residues. CDR1 and CDR2 (germline): SGHNT, YYREEE (reference sequence). The CDR3 DNA is TGTGCCAGCAGACCTTCTGTAGACACTGAAGCTTTCTTT. Amino acid sequence: CASRPSVDTEAFF.

The gene calls are TRBV29-1 and TRBJ2-2; 12 bases are a match to TRBD2. CDR3 length: 16 amino acids. Germline-derived CDR1 and CDR2 are SQVTM and ANQGSEA. The trim removed 0 bases at V and 3 bases at J, leaving 2 bases unmatched. The CDR3 loop is CSVEDWTSGDTGELFF. CDR3 nucleotide sequence: TGCAGCGTTGAAGACTGGACTAGCGGGGACACCGGGGAGCTGTTTTTT.

The chain combines TRBV5-1 with TRBJ2-4, with 9 nucleotides matching TRBD2. The trim removed 4 bases at V and 0 bases at J, leaving 17 bases unmatched. The CDR3 is 20 amino acids. CDR1 is SGHRS, CDR2 YFSETQ, per germline. CDR3 in amino acids: CASSPNGLASPSLAKNIQYF. The CDR3, as DNA: TGCGCCAGCAGCCCTAACGGACTAGCGTCACCTTCATTAGCCAAAAACATTCAGTACTTC. The complete variable domain, with remaining parts taken from reference TRBV5-1 and TRBJ2-4, reads KAGVTQTPRYLIKTRGQQVTLSCSPISGHRSVSWYQQTPGQGLQFLFEYFSETQRNKGNFPGRFSGRQFSNSRSEMNVSTLELGDSALYLCASSPNGLASPSLAKNIQYFGAGTRLSVL.

In its sample, this clone was seen once. The chain has TRBV7-9 and TRBJ2-3; D ambiguous. V shed 3 bases and J shed 0 bases, with 7 bases lying between them. CDR1 SEHNR and CDR2 FQNEAQ come from the germline V gene (reference sequence). CDR3 length equals 14 residues. In nucleotides, the CDR3 is TGTGCCAGCAGCTTTTCCGGTAGCACAGATACGCAGTATTTT. It translates to CASSFSGSTDTQYF.

The chain employs TRBV2 and TRBJ2-5; 13 nucleotides line up with TRBD2. CDR1 SNHLY and CDR2 FYNNEI come from the germline V gene. After removal of 5 bases from V and 14 bases from J, the junction contained 11 bases not matched to a gene. The CDR3 extends over 14 amino acids. The CDR3 protein is CASSTRGLAGPAYF. DNA for the CDR3: TGTGCCAGCAGTACTCGGGGACTAGCGGGGCCCGCTTACTTC.

V and J are TRBV10-2 and TRBJ2-7; TRBD2 matches at 14 bases. The CDR3 extends over 15 amino acids. Germline trimming cut 6 bases from V and 2 bases from J; bases unmatched to any gene: 3. The germline CDR1 and CDR2 sequences are WSHSY and SAAADI. The CDR3 bases are TGCGCCAGCAGGACTAGCGGGGGGGGACCCTACGAGCAGTACTTC. Translated: CASRTSGGGPYEQYF.

The chain is built from TRBV7-9 and TRBJ1-5; a possible D gene is TRBD1 (6 bases). Trimming removed 5 bases from V and 1 base from J, with 9 bases in between. CDR1 SEHNR and CDR2 FQNEAQ come from the germline V gene (reference sequence). The CDR3 runs to 14 residues. The CDR3 coding sequence is TGTGCCAGCAGCCTACAGGGCAGCAATCAGCCCCAGCATTTT. Translated, it gives CASSLQGSNQPQHF.

This clone occurred once. The chain has TRBV11-2 and TRBJ2-7, with 8 bases identical to TRBD1. V gave up 5 bases and J gave up 6 bases; unmatched junction bases: 12. This CDR3 has 15 residues. Germline V gene data show CDR1 as SGHAT and CDR2 as FQNNGV. CDR3 sequence: CASSRGQGDAIEQYF. The CDR3, as DNA: TGTGCCAGCAGCCGTGGACAGGGTGATGCGATCGAGCAGTACTTC.

Only a few counts were recorded for this clone. The chain links TRBV19 to TRBJ1-2; D uncertain. Germline CDR1 LNHDA, CDR2 SQIVND (reference sequence). Trimming took off 6 bases at V and 2 bases at J, with 10 bases between the two ends. This CDR3 region has 13 residues. The CDR3 here is CASSPNPNYGYTF. The CDR3 DNA is TGTGCCAGTAGCCCGAATCCAAACTATGGCTACACCTTC. Filled out from reference TRBV19 and TRBJ1-2, the complete variable domain reads DGGITQSPKYLFRKEGQNVTLSCEQNLNHDAMYWYRQDPGQGLRLIYYSQIVNDFQKGDIAEGYSVSREKKESFPLTVTSAQKNPTAFYLCASSPNPNYGYTFGSGTRLTVV.

V gene TRBV21-1 combines with J gene TRBJ1-4. TRBV21-1 has pseudogene status. This CDR3 is built from 13 residues. In nucleotides, the CDR3 is TGTGCCAGCCAGACAGGAGGGCATGAAAAACTGTTTTTT. Its protein product is CASQTGGHEKLFF.

The V gene is TRBV6-1, the J gene TRBJ2-2; 10 nucleotides agree with TRBD2. J gave up 4 bases and V 3 bases, and 8 bases lay outside the gene matches. Germline values: CDR1 MNHNS, CDR2 SASEGT. The CDR3 runs to 17 residues. The CDR3 sequence: CASSEFGAGGATGELFF. CDR3 DNA: TGTGCCAGCAGTGAGTTCGGAGCGGGGGGGGCCACCGGGGAGCTGTTTTTT.

The rearrangement joins TRBV24-1 to TRBJ2-2, with TRBD2 identical over 7 bases. The CDR3 is 17 amino acids. Unmatched junction bases numbered 8, after V lost 5 bases and J lost 0 bases. Germline V CDR1 and CDR2: KGHDR, SFDVKD. DNA of the CDR3: TGTGCCACCAGTGGCCTCTTGGGACTACCGAACACCGGGGAGCTGTTTTTT. Protein: CATSGLLGLPNTGELFF.

Comment on this clone: One end of the junction varies from germline; a read error may be responsible. V gene TRBV2 combines with J gene TRBJ2-7; D could derive from TRBD1 or TRBD2 (6 bases each). The germline gives CDR1 SNHLY, CDR2 FYNNEI. CDR3 size: 12 residues. CDR3 amino acids: CASSVDRGDNDF. DNA for the CDR3: TGTGCCAGCAGTGTAGATAGGGGGGATAACGACTTC.

The V gene is TRBV29-1, the J gene TRBJ1-1; D call uncertain. The CDR3 contains 13 residues. Germline V gene data show CDR1 as SQVTM and CDR2 as ANQGSEA. Deletions cut 0 bases from V and 0 bases from J, with 5 bases between. The CDR3 loop reads CSVEDRLNTEAFF. The CDR3 coding sequence is TGCAGCGTTGAAGATCGGCTGAACACTGAAGCTTTCTTT.

The chain recombines TRBV7-8 with TRBJ1-5, with TRBD1 matching over 10 bases. This CDR3 contains 18 residues. Germline-derived CDR1 and CDR2 are SGHVS and FQNEAQ. Trimming cost V 3 bases and J 0 bases; bases outside gene matches: 8. The CDR3 is CASSLDRGYFYSNQPQHF. The CDR3 DNA follows: TGTGCCAGCAGCTTGGACAGGGGGTACTTCTATAGCAATCAGCCCCAGCATTTT.